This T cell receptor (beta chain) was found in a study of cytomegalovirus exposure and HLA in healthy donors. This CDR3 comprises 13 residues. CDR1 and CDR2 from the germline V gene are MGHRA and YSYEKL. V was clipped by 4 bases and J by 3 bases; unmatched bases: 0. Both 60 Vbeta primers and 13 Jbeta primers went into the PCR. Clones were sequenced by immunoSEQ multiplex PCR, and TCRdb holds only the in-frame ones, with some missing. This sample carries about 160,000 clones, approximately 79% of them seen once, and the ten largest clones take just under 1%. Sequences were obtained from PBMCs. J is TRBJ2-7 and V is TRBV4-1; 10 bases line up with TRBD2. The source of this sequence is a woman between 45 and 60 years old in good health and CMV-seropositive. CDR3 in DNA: TGCGCCAGCAGCCTAGCGGGGGGCTACGAGCAGTACTTC. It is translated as CASSLAGGYEQYF.